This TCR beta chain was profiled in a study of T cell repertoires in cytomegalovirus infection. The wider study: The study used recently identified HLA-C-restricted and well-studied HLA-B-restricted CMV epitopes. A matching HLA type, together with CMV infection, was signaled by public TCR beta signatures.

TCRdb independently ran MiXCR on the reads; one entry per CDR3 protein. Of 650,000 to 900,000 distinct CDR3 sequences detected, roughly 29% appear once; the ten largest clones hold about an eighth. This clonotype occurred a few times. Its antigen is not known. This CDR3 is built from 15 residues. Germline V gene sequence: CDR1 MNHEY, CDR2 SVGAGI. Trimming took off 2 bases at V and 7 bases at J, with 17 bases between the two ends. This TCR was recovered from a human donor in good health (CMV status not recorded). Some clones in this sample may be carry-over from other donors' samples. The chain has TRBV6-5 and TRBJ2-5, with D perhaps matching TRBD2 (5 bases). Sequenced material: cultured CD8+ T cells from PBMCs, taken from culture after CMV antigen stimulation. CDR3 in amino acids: CASSYGRGETMTQYF. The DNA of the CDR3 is TGTGCCAGCAGTTACGGCAGAGGAGAGACTATGACCCAGTACTTC.